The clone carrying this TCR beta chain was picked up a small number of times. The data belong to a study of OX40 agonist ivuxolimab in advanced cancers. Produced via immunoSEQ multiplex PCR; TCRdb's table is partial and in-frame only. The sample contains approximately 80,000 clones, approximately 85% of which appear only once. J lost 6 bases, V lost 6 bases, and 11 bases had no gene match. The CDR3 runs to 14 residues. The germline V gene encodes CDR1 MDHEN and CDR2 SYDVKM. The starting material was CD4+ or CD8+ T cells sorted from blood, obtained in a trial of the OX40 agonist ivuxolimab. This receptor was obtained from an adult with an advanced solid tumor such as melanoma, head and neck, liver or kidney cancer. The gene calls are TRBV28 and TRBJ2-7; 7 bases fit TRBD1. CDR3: CASRLTGVVGEQYF. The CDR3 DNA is TGTGCCAGCAGGCTCACAGGGGTGGTTGGCGAGCAGTACTTC.